These 25 T cell receptor beta chains were sequenced from one sample in a study of blood T cells in healthy people across ages. Primed by a sample-barcoded 5' primer and a J-beta primer mix, a second PCR proceeded for roughly 6 to 12 cycles. TCRdb recomputed calls from the 5' RACE reads with MiXCR, one row per CDR3 protein. The data hold 750,000 to 1,000,000 distinct CDR3 sequences, with 25% to 30% observed a single time. This sample also belongs to another study, concerning T cells of mothers and their children.

Sequencing used blood. These receptors originate from a woman between 35 and 50 years old in good health.

This clonotype was observed a few times. The rearrangement joins TRBV12-3 or TRBV12-4 to TRBJ1-1, with 9 nucleotides matching TRBD1. The V and J ends lost 6 bases and 4 bases, in that order; junction bases with no gene match: 6. CDR3 length: 14 amino acids. In DNA, the CDR3 is TGTGCCAGCAGGCACCCGACAGGGGGCACTGAAGCTTTCTTT. Amino acid sequence: CASRHPTGGTEAFF.

This clonotype was counted at least ten times. The chain has TRBV6-1 and TRBJ1-2, with TRBD1 matching over 7 bases. J gave up 3 bases and V 6 bases, and 4 bases lay outside the gene matches. The CDR3 has 13 amino acids. The germline V gene encodes CDR1 MNHNS and CDR2 SASEGT. CDR3 coding DNA: TGTGCCAGCAGGAGACAGGGAGACTATGGCTACACCTTC. Translation: CASRRQGDYGYTF.

Details on this clonotype: A read error may produce the germline difference seen at one junction end. The chain combines TRBV4-3 with TRBJ2-1; a possible D gene is TRBD2 (7 bases). The germline V gene encodes CDR1 LGHNA and CDR2 YSLEER. The CDR3 contains 16 residues. DNA for the CDR3: TGCGCCGGCAGCCCCAGGGGCGGGGGAGCCTACAATGAGCAGTTCTTC. It yields the protein CAGSPRGGGAYNEQFF.

This clonotype was detected a few times. The rearrangement uses TRBV12-3 or TRBV12-4 and TRBJ1-1; D is perhaps TRBD1 (6 bases). V lost 5 bases, J lost 2 bases, and 12 bases lay in between. The CDR3 consists of 14 residues. The CDR3 nucleotides read TGTGCCAGCAGTCCGGACAGTTACAACACTGAAGCTTTCTTT. Encoded protein: CASSPDSYNTEAFF.

This chain joins TRBV5-1 and TRBJ2-1; D perhaps matches TRBD1 (7 bases). The CDR3 length is 17 residues. Germline V CDR1 and CDR2: SGHRS, YFSETQ. The CDR3 coding sequence is TGCGCTACTACCCCATCACCCGCAGGGGGGATTTACAATGAGCAGTTCTTC. Its translation: CATTPSPAGGIYNEQFF.

This clonotype was detected a few times. The chain links TRBV20-1 to TRBJ1-4; D might be TRBD1 (5 bases). Germline assignment: CDR1 DFQATT and CDR2 SNEGSKA (reference sequence). The V end was cut by 0 bases, the J end by 8 bases, with 13 bases between. This CDR3 contains 14 residues. CDR3 sequence (DNA): TGCAGTGCTAGAGAAGGCGGGAGGGGAGAAAAACTGTTTTTT. Residues: CSAREGGRGEKLFF.

This sequence joins TRBV4-1 and TRBJ2-3; 9 bases are a match to TRBD1. After removal of 3 bases from V and 10 bases from J, the junction contained 2 bases not matched to a gene. The CDR3 runs to 12 residues. The germline V gene encodes CDR1 MGHRA and CDR2 YSYEKL. The CDR3 DNA sequence: TGCGCCAGCAGCCACGGACAGGGGTCGCAGTATTTT. It codes for CASSHGQGSQYF.

Details on this clonotype: The junction does not match germline at one end; this may be a read error. V is TRBV12-3 or TRBV12-4 and J is TRBJ2-1; TRBD1 agrees at 8 bases. The CDR3 loop spans 15 amino acids. The CDR3 nucleotides read TGTGCCAGCAGTTCTACAGGGGGAGGTTCTAATGAGCAGTTGTTC. This gives the protein CASSSTGGGSNEQLF.

CDR3 bases: TGTGCCAGCAGCGCGCTTTTCGGGGCGAACACCGGGGAGCTGTTTTTT. As protein: CASSALFGANTGELFF. This chain uses TRBV11-2 with TRBJ2-2; D possibly corresponds to TRBD2 (5 bases). This CDR3 is built from 16 residues. Germline CDR1 and CDR2: SGHAT and FQNNGV. V gave up 5 bases and J gave up 0 bases, with 13 bases separating them.

In this sample, this clonotype turned up once. One base away lies a much larger clone, so this may be a sequencing read error. The V call is TRBV7-3, the J call TRBJ2-1; 14 bases align to TRBD2. Germline values: CDR1 SGHTA, CDR2 FQGTGA. The CDR3 covers 13 residues. CDR3 sequence reads: CATKGTSGGERFF. The CDR3 DNA reads as TGTGCCACCAAGGGGACTAGCGGGGGAGAGCGGTTCTTC.

The sample holds many counts of this clonotype. The chain recombines TRBV25-1 with TRBJ2-5; 8 bases align to TRBD1. The assigned J gene may be wrong: the sequence end matches TRBJ2-7 better. This CDR3 comprises 15 residues. The germline V gene encodes CDR1 MGHDK and CDR2 SYGVNS. The CDR3 protein is CASSEQATGVSEQYF. CDR3 DNA sequence: TGTGCCAGCAGTGAGCAGGCGACAGGGGTGAGCGAGCAGTACTTC.

Regarding this clonotype: Germline is not matched at one junction end, which may reflect a read error. This chain connects TRBV24-1 to TRBJ1-5; TRBD1 might be the D (6 bases). CDR1 is KGHDR, CDR2 SFDVKD, per germline. The CDR3 spans 16 residues. CDR3 residues: CVTSVGRGDSNQPQHF. In nucleotides, the CDR3 is TGTGTCACCAGTGTTGGCAGGGGCGACAGCAATCAGCCCCAGCATTTT.

There are a few counts of this clonotype. The V and J genes are TRBV12-3 or TRBV12-4 and TRBJ1-2, with 10 bases that match TRBD1. Germline trimming cut 6 bases from V and 1 base from J; bases unmatched to any gene: 8. CDR3 length: 16 amino acids. Here the CDR3 DNA reads TGTGCCAGCAGCCCATGGGGACAGGGGAATAACTATGGCTACACCTTC. This translates into CASSPWGQGNNYGYTF.

The J gene is TRBJ2-3, the V gene TRBV20-1, with D tentatively TRBD1 (6 bases). In germline, CDR1 is DFQATT, CDR2 SNEGSKA (reference sequence). The CDR3 sequence is 15 residues long. Between the trimmed V and J ends, which lost 7 bases and 0 bases, there was a span of 17 bases. CDR3: CSGADRSLSTDTQYF. CDR3 DNA: TGCAGTGGGGCCGACAGGTCTCTTAGCACAGATACGCAGTATTTT.

The rearrangement links TRBV4-2 to TRBJ2-7, with D possibly being TRBD2 (6 bases). CDR1 LGHNA and CDR2 YNFKEQ come from the germline V gene. Trimming stripped 0 bases from V and 5 bases from J, with 14 bases between. The CDR3 is 15 residues long. CDR3 bases: TGTGCCAGCAGCCAAGATAAACTAGCTAGGAACGAGCAGTACTTC. This codes for CASSQDKLARNEQYF.

The rearrangement uses TRBV12-5 and TRBJ1-5, with D hard to call. The V end was cut by 3 bases, the J end by 5 bases, with 5 bases between. Germline V gene sequence: CDR1 LGHNT, CDR2 FRNRAP. The CDR3 totals 12 residues. In nucleotides, the CDR3 is TGTGCTAGTGGTTTTGGGGATCAGCCCCAGCATTTT. Its translation: CASGFGDQPQHF.

The table lists this clonotype with many counts. V and J are TRBV12-3 or TRBV12-4 and TRBJ2-5; TRBD2 is a possible D gene (5 bases). The CDR3 extends over 14 amino acids. Trimming stripped 3 bases from V and 5 bases from J, with 13 bases between. The CDR3 region has the DNA TGTGCCAGCAGTTTGAACGAACGGGGTGAGACCCAGTACTTC. Protein: CASSLNERGETQYF.

V usage is TRBV24-1 and J usage is TRBJ2-4; TRBD1 matches 10 bases. With V trimmed by 4 bases and J by 4 bases, 3 bases remained unmatched. Germline V gene lookup returns CDR1 KGHDR and CDR2 SFDVKD. This CDR3 region has 15 residues. The CDR3, as DNA: TGTGCCACCAGTGACCCGGGACAGGGGAAAAACATTCAGTACTTC. As protein: CATSDPGQGKNIQYF.

The chain joins TRBV12-3 or TRBV12-4 to TRBJ1-1; possible D gene TRBD1, 6 bases. V dropped 8 bases and J dropped 1 base, with 17 bases sitting between them. The CDR3 length is 15 residues. The CDR3 DNA reads TGTGCCAGCGACAGCCAGGGGCGGTCGAACACTGAAGCTTTCTTT. Protein: CASDSQGRSNTEAFF.

As for this clonotype: A much larger clone lies one base from this, so it may be a read error. The chain combines TRBV9 with TRBJ2-3, with a possible D match to TRBD1 (6 bases). CDR3 size: 14 residues. Germline V CDR1 and CDR2: SGDLS, YYNGEE. In DNA, the CDR3 is TGTGCCAACAGCGTACAGGGTATCTTGGATACGCAGTATTTT. It encodes CANSVQGILDTQYF.

In the case of this clonotype: A read error may explain this, as a much larger clone is one base away. The chain is built from TRBV29-1 and TRBJ1-2, with 7 bases identical to TRBD1. Germline loops: CDR1 SQVTM, CDR2 ANQGSEA. There are 14 residues in the CDR3. Germline trimming cut 3 bases from V and 0 bases from J; bases unmatched to any gene: 4. CDR3 sequence: CSVDVQGSNYGYTF. Written as DNA, the CDR3 is TGCAGCGTTGACGTACAGGGGTCTAACTATGGCTACACCTTC.

V and J are TRBV5-1 and TRBJ1-1; D not certain. V was trimmed by 6 bases and J by 6 bases, leaving 15 bases between them. Germline CDR1 SGHRS, CDR2 YFSETQ. This CDR3 is 13 amino acids long. The CDR3, as DNA: TGCGCCAGCAATTACGAGGTGTCTGCTGAAGCTTTCTTT. Translation: CASNYEVSAEAFF.

This chain's CDR3 is CASSPLRGVTDTQYF. The CDR3 coding sequence is TGTGCCAGCAGTCCTTTGCGGGGGGTAACAGATACGCAGTATTTT. This chain uses TRBV28 with TRBJ2-3, with 8 nucleotides matching TRBD2. CDR1 and CDR2 (germline): MDHEN, SYDVKM. CDR3 length: 15 amino acids. J lost 3 bases, V lost 5 bases, and 7 bases had no gene match. Together with reference TRBV28 and TRBJ2-3, the CDR3 gives the full variable domain: DVKVTQSSRYLVKRTGEKVFLECVQDMDHENMFWYRQDPGLGLRLIYFSYDVKMKEKGDIPEGYSVSREKKERFSLILESASTNQTSMYLCASSPLRGVTDTQYFGPGTRLTVL.

V is TRBV18 and J is TRBJ1-1; D gene uncertain. CDR1 is KGHSH and CDR2 is LQKENI in the germline V gene. The CDR3 runs to 12 residues. The ends were cut back, 2 bases at V and 5 bases at J, with 6 bases in the middle. The CDR3 reads CASSPFGTEAFF. The CDR3 nucleotides read TGTGCCAGCTCACCATTCGGGACTGAAGCTTTCTTT.

J is TRBJ1-5 and V is TRBV20-1; 7 bases align to TRBD1. V lost 5 bases, J lost 1 base, and 8 bases stayed unmatched. Germline loops: CDR1 DFQATT, CDR2 SNEGSKA (reference sequence). The CDR3 spans 15 residues. For the CDR3, the DNA is TGCAGTGCTTCCGAAACAGGGGCGAGCAATCAGCCCCAGCATTTT. Translated, it gives CSASETGASNQPQHF.